This paragraph covers one T cell receptor (beta chain) sequence. Its antigen is as yet unknown. The source of the sample is a study of cytomegalovirus exposure and HLA in healthy donors. The J segment lost 6 bases and the V segment lost 7 bases, leaving 10 bases of the junction unmatched. Germline values: CDR1 SNHLY, CDR2 FYNNEI. The CDR3 has 14 residues. PCR amplification relied on 60 Vbeta primers (plus 13 Jbeta primers). Authors' methods: The authors later counted 65 million to 80 million unique TCR beta chains, 8.5 million to 13 million of them shared. Some clones are missing from TCRdb's copy, which holds only in-frame ones; the method was immunoSEQ multiplex PCR. V and J calls and clone size are copied from that table; D and trimming were computed from the DNA. The sample's table shows around 130,000 clones. Findings of the study overall: The study put under 200 TCR beta chains on its list as cytomegalovirus-associated.

The J gene is TRBJ1-2, the V gene TRBV2; TRBD1 matches 8 bases. Sequencing used PBMCs. The clonotype was recovered from a woman aged 60 to 75 in good health and CMV-seronegative. The CDR3 DNA is TGTGCCAGCACTTATTACGGACAGGGCGATGGCTACACCTTC. The encoded protein is CASTYYGQGDGYTF. Full variable domain (missing parts from reference TRBV2 and TRBJ1-2): EPEVTQTPSHQVTQMGQEVILRCVPISNHLYFYWYRQILGQKVEFLVSFYNNEISEKSEIFDDQFSVERPDGSNFTLKIRSTKLEDSAMYFCASTYYGQGDGYTFGSGTRLTVV.